The present entry profiles one TCR beta chain with its context. It has no known antigen specificity. There are no base qualities to consult, and no much larger clone falls within one base. This entry comes from a study of blood T cell repertoires in COVID-19 (TCRdb year 2020). Regarding the research as a whole: The collaborator samples originated in the United States, Italy and Spain and spanned the acute and convalescent phases of COVID-19. Where available, HLA class I and class II types were taken from metadata supplied by the sample provider and were not determined by assay-based typing. The repertoires were released in a freely available public database intended as a resource for research on the immune response to SARS-CoV-2. The samples were drawn from two sources: the first 160 participants of the ongoing ImmuneRACE study, and 1,254 subjects contributed by 6 global collaborators. The sample metadata nearly always contained a de-identified subject ID, COVID-19 status, age in years and sex. The prospective study material was composed of cDNA or gDNA derived from T cells, B-cell-depleted T cells, or PBMCs. The dataset comprised deeply sampled blood TCRbeta repertoires from subjects exposed to, actively infected with, or recovered from COVID-19.

The immunoSEQ Assay, a bias-controlled multiplex PCR, was used to amplify TCRbeta CDR3 regions from genomic DNA. The authors processed their data as follows. The number of nucleated cells in each sample was estimated by amplification of reference gene primers within the assay. To quantify the absolute abundance of each unique TCRbeta CDR3 rearrangement, sequence reads were collapsed and filtered. For each sample, productive Simpson clonality was calculated as the square root of Simpson's diversity index over productive rearrangements. In TCRdb, the immuneACCESS table is reduced to in-frame sequences with V and J assigned. These tables do not hold every clone; where another copy was compared, an unresolved V gene accounts for under half, and the others remain unexplained. V, J and clone size are those of that table, while D and trimming were read from the DNA. The sample table lists about 320,000 clones, 90% to 95% of them with a count of one. The ten largest account for 3% to 5% of the sample.

Trimming removed 2 bases from V and 0 bases from J, leaving 13 bases between the germline ends. The CDR3, from cysteine to phenylalanine, totals 17 residues. Solely the CDR3 DNA is kept, with 51 bases framed from the first base. CDR1 is given as MNHNS and CDR2 as SASEGT, both from the germline V gene. In the prospective study, participants were 18 to 89 years old, resided in fewer than 25 geographic areas of the United States, and were enrolled through a virtual design. To assign participants to cohorts, the prospective study relied on clinical history that participants themselves reported in a screening survey and a study questionnaire. Exposed participants were defined as having been in contact with someone with a PCR-confirmed or clinician-diagnosed COVID-19 case within 2 weeks of study entry. Mobile phlebotomists in the prospective study collected whole blood, serum and a nasopharyngeal or oropharyngeal swab from every participant. Additional blood draws and questionnaires over an approximately 2-month period could optionally be provided by prospective study participants. Prospective study blood samples were shipped either frozen or at room temperature before DNA extraction.

Study-wide findings and limitations: Clinical and demographic metadata were provided uncurated, with the amount varying by source and participant.

The sample was PBMCs or T cells enriched from blood (not recorded which). The chain uses TRBV6-1 and TRBJ2-2; TRBD1 is a possible D gene, resting on 5 matching bases. This TCR was sampled from a woman aged 30 to 39 who had been exposed to COVID-19. CDR3 sequence: CASSERGDGTNTGELFF. The nucleotides read TGTGCCAGCAGTGAAAGGGGTGACGGTACGAACACCGGGGAGCTGTTTTTT.